This T cell receptor (beta chain) was identified during a study of blood T cell repertoires in COVID-19 (dated by TCRdb to about 2020). Describing the broader study: The collaborator samples originated in the United States, Italy and Spain and spanned the acute and convalescent phases of COVID-19. Subjects who had been exposed to COVID-19, were actively infected with it, or had recovered from it provided the deeply sampled blood TCRbeta repertoires that made up the dataset. Sample metadata almost always included a de-identified subject ID, COVID-19 status, age in years and sex. Samples were obtained from the ongoing ImmuneRACE study (first 160 participants) and from about 1,300 subjects provided by 6 global collaborators. HLA class I and class II types, where available, came from metadata supplied by the sample provider rather than from assay-based typing. The repertoires were released in a freely available public database meant as a resource for research on the immune response to SARS-CoV-2. The prospective study material was composed of cDNA or gDNA derived from T cells, B-cell-depleted T cells, or PBMCs. Study-level results and caveats: The quantity of clinical and demographic metadata differed by source and by participant and was supplied without curation.

The collaborating institutions used their own protocols to collect whole blood in K2EDTA tubes. Collaborator samples were shipped for TCRbeta analysis as frozen whole blood, isolated PBMCs, or DNA extracted from either sample type. The cysteine opens and the phenylalanine closes a CDR3 of 15 amino acids. Only the CDR3 region is kept as DNA, spanning 45 bases read in frame from base 1. CDR1 and CDR2 (SGHNT, YENEEA) derive from the germline V gene. After removal of 4 bases from V and 0 bases from J, the junction retains 1 base not matched to a gene. Comment on this clone: This clone's antigen is unknown. The input lacks base qualities; no much larger clone sits a single base away.

TCRbeta CDR3 regions were amplified from genomic DNA by means of the immunoSEQ Assay, a bias-controlled multiplex PCR. Turning to the authors' computational methods: The number of nucleated cells in each sample was estimated by amplification of reference gene primers within the assay. To quantify the absolute abundance of each unique TCRbeta CDR3 rearrangement, sequence reads were collapsed and filtered. For each sample, productive Simpson clonality was calculated by taking the square root of Simpson's diversity index across productive rearrangements. The immuneACCESS repertoire file appears here via TCRdb, limited to in-frame rearrangements. These files lack a portion of the clones; in checked studies, under half of the deficit traces to unresolved V genes, and the cause of the others is not known. V, J and clone size were drawn from that table, and D and trimming were deduced from the DNA. A total of roughly 90,000 clones appear in this sample, around 86% of them only once. The ten largest clones take up roughly 5% of the sample.

The TCR sequence derives from a man aged 35-49 years with acute or convalescent COVID-19. Source material: peripheral blood. This chain joins TRBV11-3 to TRBJ2-2; a stretch of 8 junction bases matches TRBD2. The nucleotide sequence reads as follows: TGTGCCAGCAGCTCGACTAGCGCGAACACCGGGGAGCTGTTTTTT. The encoded protein is CASSSTSANTGELFF.